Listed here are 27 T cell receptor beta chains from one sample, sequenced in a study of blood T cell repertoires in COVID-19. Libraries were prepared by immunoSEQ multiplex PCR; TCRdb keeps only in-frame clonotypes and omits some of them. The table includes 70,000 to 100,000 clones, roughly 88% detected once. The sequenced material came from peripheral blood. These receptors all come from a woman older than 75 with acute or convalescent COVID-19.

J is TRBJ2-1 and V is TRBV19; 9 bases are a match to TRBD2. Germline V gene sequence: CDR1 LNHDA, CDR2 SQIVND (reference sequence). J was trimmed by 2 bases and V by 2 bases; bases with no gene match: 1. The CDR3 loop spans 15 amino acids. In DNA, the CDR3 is TGTGCCAGTAGTATATCTAGCGGGGCCTACAATGAGCAGTTCTTC. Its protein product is CASSISSGAYNEQFF.

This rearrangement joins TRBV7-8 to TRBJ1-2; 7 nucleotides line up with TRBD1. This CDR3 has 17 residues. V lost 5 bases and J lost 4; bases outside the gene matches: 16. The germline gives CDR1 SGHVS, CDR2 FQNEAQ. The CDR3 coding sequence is TGTGCCAGCAGCGATAATAAACTGTGGGACAGCCTCTATGGCTACACCTTC. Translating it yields CASSDNKLWDSLYGYTF.

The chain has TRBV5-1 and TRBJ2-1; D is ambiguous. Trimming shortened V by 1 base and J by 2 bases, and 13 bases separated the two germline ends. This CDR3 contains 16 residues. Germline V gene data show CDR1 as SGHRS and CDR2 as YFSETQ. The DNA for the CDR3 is TGCGCCAGCAGCTTGACTGAAGTGGGCCCCTACAATGAGCAGTTCTTC. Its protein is CASSLTEVGPYNEQFF.

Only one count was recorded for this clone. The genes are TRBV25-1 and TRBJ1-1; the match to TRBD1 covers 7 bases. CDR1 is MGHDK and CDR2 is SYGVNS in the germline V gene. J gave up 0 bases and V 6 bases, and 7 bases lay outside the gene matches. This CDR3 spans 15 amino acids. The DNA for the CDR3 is TGTGCCAGCAGACCATTGGGACAGCTGAACACTGAAGCTTTCTTT. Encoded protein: CASRPLGQLNTEAFF.

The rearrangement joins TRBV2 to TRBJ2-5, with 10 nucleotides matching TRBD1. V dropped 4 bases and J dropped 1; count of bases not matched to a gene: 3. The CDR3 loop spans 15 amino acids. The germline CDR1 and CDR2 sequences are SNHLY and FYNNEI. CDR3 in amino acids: CASSGRTGGQETQYF. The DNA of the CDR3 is TGTGCCAGCAGTGGGCGGACAGGGGGCCAAGAGACCCAGTACTTC.

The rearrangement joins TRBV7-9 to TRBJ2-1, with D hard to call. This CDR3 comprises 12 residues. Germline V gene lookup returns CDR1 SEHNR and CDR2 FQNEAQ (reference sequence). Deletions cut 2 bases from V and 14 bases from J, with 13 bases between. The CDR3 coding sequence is TGTGCCAGCAGCTTATCGGCAGGTATCGAGTTCTTC. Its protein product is CASSLSAGIEFF.

This CDR3 is CAINTGSGNTIYF. Here the CDR3 DNA reads TGTGCCATCAACACAGGTTCTGGAAACACCATATATTTT. V and J are TRBV10-3 and TRBJ1-3; perhaps TRBD1 as D (5 bases). The CDR3 has 13 residues. Trimming removed 7 bases from V and 1 base from J, with 8 bases in between. Germline CDR1 reads ENHRY; CDR2 reads SYGVKD.

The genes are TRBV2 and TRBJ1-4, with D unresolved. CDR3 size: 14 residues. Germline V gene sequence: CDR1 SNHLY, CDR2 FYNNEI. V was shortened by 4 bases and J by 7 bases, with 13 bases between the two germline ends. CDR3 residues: CASSAWSGSEKLFF. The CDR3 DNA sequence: TGTGCCAGCAGTGCTTGGAGCGGCAGTGAAAAACTGTTTTTT. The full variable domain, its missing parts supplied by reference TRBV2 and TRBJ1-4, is EPEVTQTPSHQVTQMGQEVILRCVPISNHLYFYWYRQILGQKVEFLVSFYNNEISEKSEIFDDQFSVERPDGSNFTLKIRSTKLEDSAMYFCASSAWSGSEKLFFGSGTQLSVL.

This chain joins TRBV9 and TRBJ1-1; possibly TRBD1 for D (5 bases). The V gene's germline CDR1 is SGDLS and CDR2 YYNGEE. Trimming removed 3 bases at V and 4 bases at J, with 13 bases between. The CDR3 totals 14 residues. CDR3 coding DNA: TGTGCCAGCAGCGGGGGCAGATTCCTCACTGAAGCTTTCTTT. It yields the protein CASSGGRFLTEAFF.

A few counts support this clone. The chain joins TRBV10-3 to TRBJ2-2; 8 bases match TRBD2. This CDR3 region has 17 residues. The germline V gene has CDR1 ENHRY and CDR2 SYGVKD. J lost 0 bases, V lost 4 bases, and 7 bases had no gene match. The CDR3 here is CAISVNPSGSNTGELFF. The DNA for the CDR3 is TGTGCCATCAGTGTAAATCCTAGCGGGTCGAACACCGGGGAGCTGTTTTTT.

This chain's CDR3 is CAVGHIEAFF. The CDR3 DNA reads TGTGCCGTAGGACACATTGAAGCTTTCTTT. This sequence joins TRBV7-9 and TRBJ1-1; D perhaps matches TRBD1 (5 bases). The CDR3 consists of 10 residues. V was shortened by 11 bases and J by 7 bases, with 11 bases between the two germline ends. The germline CDR1 and CDR2 sequences are SEHNR and FQNEAQ (reference sequence).

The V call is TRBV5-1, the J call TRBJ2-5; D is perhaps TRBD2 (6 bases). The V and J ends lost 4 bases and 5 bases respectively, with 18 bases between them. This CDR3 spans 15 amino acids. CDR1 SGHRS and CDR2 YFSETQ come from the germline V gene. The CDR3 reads CASSPGRSGLETQYF. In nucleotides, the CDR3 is TGCGCCAGCAGCCCTGGACGAAGCGGGCTGGAGACCCAGTACTTC.

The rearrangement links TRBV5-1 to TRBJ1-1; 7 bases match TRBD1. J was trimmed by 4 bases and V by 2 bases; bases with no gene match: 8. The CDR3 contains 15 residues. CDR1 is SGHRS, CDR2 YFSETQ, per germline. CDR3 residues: CASSFTGQSPTEAFF. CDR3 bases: TGCGCCAGCAGCTTCACGGGACAGTCTCCCACTGAAGCTTTCTTT.

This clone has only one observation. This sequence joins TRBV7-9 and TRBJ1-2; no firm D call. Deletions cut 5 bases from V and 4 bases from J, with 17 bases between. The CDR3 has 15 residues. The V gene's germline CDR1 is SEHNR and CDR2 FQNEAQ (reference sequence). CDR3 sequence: CASSPGSRVGYGYTF. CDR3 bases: TGTGCCAGCAGCCCGGGGTCCCGGGTAGGCTATGGCTACACCTTC.

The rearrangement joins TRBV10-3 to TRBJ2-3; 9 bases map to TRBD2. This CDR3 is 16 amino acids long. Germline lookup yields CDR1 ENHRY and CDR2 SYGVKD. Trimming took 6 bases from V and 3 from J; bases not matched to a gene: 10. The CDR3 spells CAISSGGTRTTDTQYF. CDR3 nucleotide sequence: TGTGCCATCAGCAGCGGGGGGACTCGTACGACAGATACGCAGTATTTT.

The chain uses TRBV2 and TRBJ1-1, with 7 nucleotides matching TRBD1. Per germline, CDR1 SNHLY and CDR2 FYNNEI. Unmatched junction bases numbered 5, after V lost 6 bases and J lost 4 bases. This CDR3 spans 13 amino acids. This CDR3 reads CASRLQGSTEAFF. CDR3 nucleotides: TGTGCCAGCAGGCTACAGGGGAGCACTGAAGCTTTCTTT. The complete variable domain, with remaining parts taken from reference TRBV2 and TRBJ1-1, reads EPEVTQTPSHQVTQMGQEVILRCVPISNHLYFYWYRQILGQKVEFLVSFYNNEISEKSEIFDDQFSVERPDGSNFTLKIRSTKLEDSAMYFCASRLQGSTEAFFGQGTRLTVV.

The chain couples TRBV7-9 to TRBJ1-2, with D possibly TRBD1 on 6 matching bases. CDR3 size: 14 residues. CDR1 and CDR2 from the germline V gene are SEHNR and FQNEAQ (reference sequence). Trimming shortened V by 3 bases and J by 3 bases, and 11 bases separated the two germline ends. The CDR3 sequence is CASSFGQGYYGYTF. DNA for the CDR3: TGTGCCAGCAGCTTCGGCCAGGGGTACTATGGCTACACCTTC.

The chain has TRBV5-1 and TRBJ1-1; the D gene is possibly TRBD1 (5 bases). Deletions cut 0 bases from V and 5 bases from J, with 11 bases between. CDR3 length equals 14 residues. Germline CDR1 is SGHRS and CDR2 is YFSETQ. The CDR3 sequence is CASSLVAAGTEAFF. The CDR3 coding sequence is TGCGCCAGCAGCTTGGTCGCGGCAGGGACTGAAGCTTTCTTT.

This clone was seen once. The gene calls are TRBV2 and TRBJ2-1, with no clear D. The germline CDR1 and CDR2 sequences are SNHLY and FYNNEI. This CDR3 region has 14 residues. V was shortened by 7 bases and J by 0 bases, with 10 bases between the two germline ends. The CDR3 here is CASTWRLSYNEQFF. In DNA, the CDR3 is TGTGCCAGCACGTGGCGGCTCTCCTACAATGAGCAGTTCTTC. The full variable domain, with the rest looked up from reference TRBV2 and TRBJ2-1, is EPEVTQTPSHQVTQMGQEVILRCVPISNHLYFYWYRQILGQKVEFLVSFYNNEISEKSEIFDDQFSVERPDGSNFTLKIRSTKLEDSAMYFCASTWRLSYNEQFFGPGTRLTVL.

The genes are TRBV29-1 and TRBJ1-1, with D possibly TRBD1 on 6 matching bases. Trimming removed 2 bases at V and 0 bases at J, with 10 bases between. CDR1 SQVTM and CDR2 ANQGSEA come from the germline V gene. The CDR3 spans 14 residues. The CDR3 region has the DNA TGCAGCGTTGAATCAGGGGTGGTGAACACTGAAGCTTTCTTT. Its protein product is CSVESGVVNTEAFF.

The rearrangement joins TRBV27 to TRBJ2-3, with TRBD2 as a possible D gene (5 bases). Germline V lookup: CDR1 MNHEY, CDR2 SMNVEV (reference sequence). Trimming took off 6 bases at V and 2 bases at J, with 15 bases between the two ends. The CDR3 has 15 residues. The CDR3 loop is CASRPWTQNTDTQYF. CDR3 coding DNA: TGTGCCAGCAGACCCTGGACTCAAAACACAGATACGCAGTATTTT.

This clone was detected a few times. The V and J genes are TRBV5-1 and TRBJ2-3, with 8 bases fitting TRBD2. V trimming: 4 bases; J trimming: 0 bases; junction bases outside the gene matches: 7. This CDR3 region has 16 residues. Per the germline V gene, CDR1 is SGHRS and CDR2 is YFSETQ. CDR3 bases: TGCGCCAGCAGCGTGACGGGACTAGTGAGCACAGATACGCAGTATTTT. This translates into CASSVTGLVSTDTQYF.

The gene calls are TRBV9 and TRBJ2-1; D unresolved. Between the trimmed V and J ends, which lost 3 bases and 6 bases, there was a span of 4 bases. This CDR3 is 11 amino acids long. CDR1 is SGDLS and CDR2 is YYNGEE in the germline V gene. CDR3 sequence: CASSALNEQFF. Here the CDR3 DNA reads TGTGCCAGCAGCGCCCTCAATGAGCAGTTCTTC.

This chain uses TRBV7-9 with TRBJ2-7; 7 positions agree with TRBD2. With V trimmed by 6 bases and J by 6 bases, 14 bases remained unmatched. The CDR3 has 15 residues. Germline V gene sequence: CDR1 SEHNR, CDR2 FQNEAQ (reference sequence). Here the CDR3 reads CASSHTPGTTSEQYF. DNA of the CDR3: TGTGCCAGCAGTCACACACCCGGGACTACGAGCGAGCAGTACTTC.

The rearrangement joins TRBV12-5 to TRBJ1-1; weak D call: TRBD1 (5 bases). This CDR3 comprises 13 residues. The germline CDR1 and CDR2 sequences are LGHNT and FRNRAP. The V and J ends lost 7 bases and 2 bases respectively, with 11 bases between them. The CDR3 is CASAYRPNTEAFF. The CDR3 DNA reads TGTGCTAGTGCCTACAGGCCTAACACTGAAGCTTTCTTT.

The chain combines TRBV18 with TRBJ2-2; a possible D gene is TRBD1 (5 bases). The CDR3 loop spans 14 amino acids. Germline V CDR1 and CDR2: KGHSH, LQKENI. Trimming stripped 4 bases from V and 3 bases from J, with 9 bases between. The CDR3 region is CASSRQLDTGELFF. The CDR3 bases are TGTGCCAGCTCACGACAGCTAGACACCGGGGAGCTGTTTTTT.

CDR3 sequence reads: CASSPISGRTDTQYF. The CDR3 coding sequence is TGTGCCAGCTCACCCATTAGCGGGAGGACAGATACGCAGTATTTT. V and J are TRBV18 and TRBJ2-3, with 10 bases identical to TRBD2. Germline lookup yields CDR1 KGHSH and CDR2 LQKENI. This CDR3 spans 15 amino acids. The V gene end was trimmed by 3 bases and the J gene end by 3 bases; junction bases not matched to a gene: 3.